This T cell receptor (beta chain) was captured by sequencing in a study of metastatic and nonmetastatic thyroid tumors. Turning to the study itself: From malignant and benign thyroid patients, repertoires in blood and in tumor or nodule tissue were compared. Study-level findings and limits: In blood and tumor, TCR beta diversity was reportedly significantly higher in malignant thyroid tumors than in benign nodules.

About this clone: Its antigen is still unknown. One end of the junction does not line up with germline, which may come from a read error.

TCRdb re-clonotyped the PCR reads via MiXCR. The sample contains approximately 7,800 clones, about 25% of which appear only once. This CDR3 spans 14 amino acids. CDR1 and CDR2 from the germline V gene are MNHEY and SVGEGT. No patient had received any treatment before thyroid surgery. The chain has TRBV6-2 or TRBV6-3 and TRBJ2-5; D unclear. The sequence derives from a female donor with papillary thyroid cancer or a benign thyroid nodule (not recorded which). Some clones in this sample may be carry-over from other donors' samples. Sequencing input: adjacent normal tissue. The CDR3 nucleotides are TGTGCCAGCAGCGGCCCGCTGGGCCAAGGGACCCAGTACTTC. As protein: CASSGPLGQGTQYF.